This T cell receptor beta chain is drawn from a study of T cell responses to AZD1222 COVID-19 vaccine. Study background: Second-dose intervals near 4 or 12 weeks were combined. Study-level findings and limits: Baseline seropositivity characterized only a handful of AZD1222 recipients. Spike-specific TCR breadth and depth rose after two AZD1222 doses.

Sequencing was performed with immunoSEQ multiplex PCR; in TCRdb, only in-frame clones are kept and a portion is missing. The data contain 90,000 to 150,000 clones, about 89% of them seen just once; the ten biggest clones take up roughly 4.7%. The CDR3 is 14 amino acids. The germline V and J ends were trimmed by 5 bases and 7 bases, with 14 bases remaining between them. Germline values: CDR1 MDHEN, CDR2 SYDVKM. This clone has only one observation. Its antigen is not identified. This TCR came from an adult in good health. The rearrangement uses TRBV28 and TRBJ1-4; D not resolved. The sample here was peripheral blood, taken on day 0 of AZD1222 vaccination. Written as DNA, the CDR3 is TGTGCCAGCAGTCTCCCGGGCCGAGGTGAAAAACTGTTTTTT. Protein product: CASSLPGRGEKLFF.